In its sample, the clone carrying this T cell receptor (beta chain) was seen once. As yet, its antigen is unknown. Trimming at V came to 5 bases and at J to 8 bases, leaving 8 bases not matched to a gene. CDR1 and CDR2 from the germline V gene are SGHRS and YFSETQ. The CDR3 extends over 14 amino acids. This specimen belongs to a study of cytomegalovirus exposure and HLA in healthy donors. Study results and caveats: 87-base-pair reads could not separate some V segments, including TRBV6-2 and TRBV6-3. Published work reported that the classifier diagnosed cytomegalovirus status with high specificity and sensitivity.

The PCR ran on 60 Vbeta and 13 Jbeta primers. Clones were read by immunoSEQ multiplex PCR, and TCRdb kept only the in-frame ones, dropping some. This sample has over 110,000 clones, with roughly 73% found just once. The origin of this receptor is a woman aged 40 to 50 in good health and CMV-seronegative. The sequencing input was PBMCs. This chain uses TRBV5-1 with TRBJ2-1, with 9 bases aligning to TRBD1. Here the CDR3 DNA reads TGCGCCAGCAGACCGGGACAGGGTTTCTATGAGCAGTTCTTC. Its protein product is CASRPGQGFYEQFF.